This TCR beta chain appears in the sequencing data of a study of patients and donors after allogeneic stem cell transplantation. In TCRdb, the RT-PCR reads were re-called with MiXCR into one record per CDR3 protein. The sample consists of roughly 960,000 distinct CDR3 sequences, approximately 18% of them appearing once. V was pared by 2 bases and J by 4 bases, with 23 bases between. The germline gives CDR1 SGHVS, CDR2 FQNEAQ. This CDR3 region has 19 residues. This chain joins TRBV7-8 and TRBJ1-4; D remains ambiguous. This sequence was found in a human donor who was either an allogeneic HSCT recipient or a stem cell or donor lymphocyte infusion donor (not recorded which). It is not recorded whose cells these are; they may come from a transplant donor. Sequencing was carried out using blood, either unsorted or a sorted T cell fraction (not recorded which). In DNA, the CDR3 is TGTGCCAGCAGCTTATACGGGATTTCTCTACGGCCGGGTAATGAAAAACTGTTTTTT. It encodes CASSLYGISLRPGNEKLFF.